These 21 T cell receptor beta chains were all obtained from the same sample, sequenced in a study of shared clonotypes between healthy human individuals (dated by TCRdb to between 2020 and 2021). The library was produced with the immunoSEQ multiplex PCR assay. TCRdb took this table from immuneACCESS and kept in-frame rearrangements with V and J called. Such tables lack part of the clones; where checked against another copy, unresolved V genes explain under half of the gap, and the rest is unexplained. The sample records roughly 640,000 clones, about 97% of which are singletons. The ten largest clones add up to 0.057% of the sample. Material: naive CD4+ T cells sorted from blood. Reading the label with the study, this specimen's cell subset or site is: CD45RA+ positively selected. The origin of the receptors is a woman aged 25 to 39 in good health.

The chain joins TRBV5-4 to TRBJ2-3; TRBD2 agrees at 8 bases. Trimming removed 4 bases from V and 8 bases from J; junction bases left unmatched: 12. Germline CDR1 SGHNT, CDR2 YYREEE (reference sequence). The CDR3 has 15 amino acids. As DNA, the CDR3 is TGTGCCAGCAGCGCCGCGCGCAGCGGGAGTACTACGCAGTATTTT. It yields the protein CASSAARSGSTTQYF.

This clone showed up just once. This sequence joins TRBV19 and TRBJ2-7, with a tentative D call TRBD2 (6 bases). The CDR3 is made up of 15 amino acids. V lost 6 bases to trimming and J lost 4 bases, with 19 bases between them. Per germline, CDR1 LNHDA and CDR2 SQIVND (reference sequence). CDR3 nucleotide sequence: TGTGCCAGTAGCTTGCGGGGTCCGTCCCAATACGAGCAGTACTTC. It is translated as CASSLRGPSQYEQYF.

The chain is built from TRBV11-2 and TRBJ2-5; 8 positions match TRBD1. Germline V gives CDR1 SGHAT, CDR2 FQNNGV. This CDR3 region has 13 residues. V gave up 6 bases and J gave up 9 bases; unmatched junction bases: 9. CDR3 amino acids: CASRNGQGAAQYF. Here the CDR3 DNA reads TGTGCCAGCAGGAACGGACAGGGCGCAGCCCAGTACTTC.

V gene TRBV19 combines with J gene TRBJ2-1; the match to TRBD2 covers 9 bases. V trimming: 7 bases; J trimming: 6 bases; junction bases outside the gene matches: 31. The CDR3 is made up of 22 amino acids. CDR1 is LNHDA, CDR2 SQIVND, per germline (reference sequence). CDR3 nucleotides: TGTGCCAGTATCGGCGTAAATCGGGAACCTAGCGGGAAGGGTGGGATGGCCAATGAGCAGTTCTTC. Amino acids: CASIGVNREPSGKGGMANEQFF.

CDR3: CASSEEGQVVNEQFF. CDR3 coding DNA: TGTGCCAGCAGTGAAGAGGGACAGGTCGTCAATGAGCAGTTCTTC. This chain links TRBV2 with TRBJ2-1; TRBD1 aligns across 8 bases. Trimming cost V 1 base and J 6 bases; bases outside gene matches: 5. This CDR3 comprises 15 residues. Germline V gene lookup returns CDR1 SNHLY and CDR2 FYNNEI.

The chain combines TRBV5-1 with TRBJ2-1; the D gene could be TRBD1 or TRBD2 (5 bases each). In germline, CDR1 is SGHRS, CDR2 YFSETQ. The V end lost 4 bases, the J end lost 4 bases, and 18 bases lay between the germline ends. The CDR3 contains 16 residues. CDR3 in DNA: TGCGCCAGCAGCCACGCTCCGGGACCACGGTACAATGAGCAGTTCTTC. As protein: CASSHAPGPRYNEQFF.

This chain links TRBV4-2 with TRBJ2-1, with a tentative D call TRBD1 (5 bases). The V end was cut by 0 bases, the J end by 7 bases, with 7 bases between. CDR1 is LGHNA and CDR2 is YNFKEQ in the germline V gene. There are 13 residues in the CDR3. The CDR3 region is CASSQDAGNEQFF. The CDR3 DNA reads as TGTGCCAGCAGCCAAGACGCAGGGAATGAGCAGTTCTTC.

The chain uses TRBV19 and TRBJ2-3, with a possible D match to TRBD2 (6 bases). CDR1 and CDR2 from the germline V gene are LNHDA and SQIVND (reference sequence). The CDR3 is made up of 14 amino acids. V lost 10 bases and J lost 0, with 14 bases in between. CDR3 loop: CATSSGSSTDTQYF. As DNA, the CDR3 is TGTGCCACCTCCAGCGGGTCTAGCACAGATACGCAGTATTTT.

The chain employs TRBV28 and TRBJ1-5, with 8 bases that match TRBD1. The CDR3 totals 16 residues. Germline CDR1 is MDHEN and CDR2 is SYDVKM. The trim removed 2 bases at V and 6 bases at J, leaving 9 bases unmatched. The DNA for the CDR3 is TGTGCCAGCAGTTTACAGGGGGCGCTAGAGTCTCAGCCCCAGCATTTT. Residues: CASSLQGALESQPQHF.

This chain joins TRBV29-1 and TRBJ1-4, with D tentatively TRBD1 (6 bases). The CDR3 is 12 residues long. The V and J ends lost 6 bases and 5 bases respectively, with 10 bases between them. CDR1 SQVTM and CDR2 ANQGSEA come from the germline V gene. CDR3 bases: TGCAGCGTGGGGGCCTTGAATGAAAAACTGTTTTTT. Its translation is CSVGALNEKLFF. Combining the CDR3 with reference TRBV29-1 and TRBJ1-4 gives the whole variable domain SAVISQKPSRDICQRGTSLTIQCQVDSQVTMMFWYRQQPGQSLTLIATANQGSEATYESGFVIDKFPISRPNLTFSTLTVSNMSPEDSSIYLCSVGALNEKLFFGSGTQLSVL.

The gene calls are TRBV15 and TRBJ2-7; D is possibly TRBD1 (5 bases). Looked up from germline, CDR1 is LNHNV and CDR2 is YYDKDF (reference sequence). V dropped 5 bases and J dropped 6 bases, with 17 bases sitting between them. The CDR3 contains 14 residues. The CDR3 loop is CATSRTRLESEQYF. CDR3 in DNA: TGTGCCACCAGCCGGACACGTCTTGAATCCGAGCAGTACTTC.

J is TRBJ2-1 and V is TRBV19, with 10 bases lining up with TRBD2. This CDR3 has 15 residues. V lost 9 bases to trimming and J lost 0 bases; unmatched junction nucleotides: 5. Germline V gene sequence: CDR1 LNHDA, CDR2 SQIVND (reference sequence). As DNA, the CDR3 is TGTGCCAGCCGGAGCGGGAGGGGCTCCTACAATGAGCAGTTCTTC. The encoded protein is CASRSGRGSYNEQFF.

The chain is built from TRBV6-5 and TRBJ2-2; D possibly corresponds to TRBD1 (6 bases). This CDR3 has 15 amino acids. In germline, CDR1 is MNHEY, CDR2 SVGAGI. The V gene lost 6 bases and the J gene lost 1 base, with 12 bases spanning the gap. The CDR3, as DNA: TGTGCCAGCAGCCCCGGGACACTGAACACCGGGGAGCTGTTTTTT. The encoded protein is CASSPGTLNTGELFF.

This chain connects TRBV28 to TRBJ2-7; D remains unclear. This CDR3 is 13 amino acids long. In germline, CDR1 is MDHEN, CDR2 SYDVKM. With 5 bases removed from V and 3 bases from J, the gap between germline ends came to 11 bases. The CDR3 loop reads CASSPNPRYEQYF. CDR3 nucleotide sequence: TGTGCCAGCAGTCCTAATCCCCGCTACGAGCAGTACTTC.

V gene TRBV7-2 combines with J gene TRBJ2-5, with 13 bases fitting TRBD2. Germline V gene lookup returns CDR1 SGHTA and CDR2 FQGNSA. The V segment lost 0 bases and the J segment 4 bases; nucleotides outside the gene matches: 11. The CDR3 is made up of 19 amino acids. CDR3 in DNA: TGTGCCAGCAGCTTAGCGATGGGACTAGCGGGATCGCGGCGAGAGACCCAGTACTTC. Translation: CASSLAMGLAGSRRETQYF. Combining the CDR3 with reference TRBV7-2 and TRBJ2-5 gives the whole variable domain GAGVSQSPSNKVTEKGKDVELRCDPISGHTALYWYRQSLGQGLEFLIYFQGNSAPDKSGLPSDRFSAERTGGSVSTLTIQRTQQEDSAVYLCASSLAMGLAGSRRETQYFGPGTRLLVL.

The rearrangement links TRBV2 to TRBJ1-3, with 11 bases fitting TRBD1. Germline CDR1 is SNHLY and CDR2 is FYNNEI. The V gene end was trimmed by 6 bases and the J gene end by 2 bases; junction bases not matched to a gene: 6. The CDR3 totals 16 residues. This CDR3 is CASSEPDRGPGNTIYF. The DNA of the CDR3 is TGTGCCAGCAGCGAACCGGACAGGGGGCCTGGAAACACCATATATTTT.

The V and J genes are TRBV11-1 and TRBJ2-3; D could derive from TRBD1 or TRBD2 (5 bases each). This CDR3 contains 16 residues. Looked up from germline, CDR1 is SGHAT and CDR2 is FQDESV (reference sequence). Trimming shortened V by 3 bases and J by 3 bases, and 16 bases separated the two germline ends. The CDR3 is CASSFTAGTGTDTQYF. The DNA for the CDR3 is TGTGCCAGCAGCTTTACCGCCGGGACGGGGACAGATACGCAGTATTTT.

The rearrangement links TRBV15 to TRBJ1-4; D is unclear. V dropped 1 base and J dropped 2 bases, with 14 bases sitting between them. Germline V gene lookup returns CDR1 LNHNV and CDR2 YYDKDF (reference sequence). This CDR3 contains 17 residues. CDR3 DNA sequence: TGTGCCACCAGCAGAGCGCTACCCAGAGGGACTAATGAAAAACTGTTTTTT. As protein: CATSRALPRGTNEKLFF.

The chain carries TRBV7-3 and TRBJ2-2; no firm D call. The V gene's germline CDR1 is SGHTA and CDR2 FQGTGA. The CDR3 totals 14 residues. Deletions cut 4 bases from V and 4 bases from J, with 10 bases between. The DNA for the CDR3 is TGTGCCAGCAGCTCCACTATGGGCACCGGGGAGCTGTTTTTT. Its translation: CASSSTMGTGELFF.

The rearrangement links TRBV5-1 to TRBJ2-7; no reliable D call. Trimming removed 0 bases from V and 0 bases from J, with 10 bases in between. The CDR3 has 15 residues. Germline V gives CDR1 SGHRS, CDR2 YFSETQ. CDR3 protein: CASSLGHSSSYEQYF. In DNA, the CDR3 is TGCGCCAGCAGCTTGGGACACTCGAGCTCCTACGAGCAGTACTTC.

The chain carries TRBV28 and TRBJ2-7; 9 bases agree with TRBD1. V gave up 4 bases and J gave up 4 bases; unmatched junction bases: 17. Germline V CDR1 and CDR2: MDHEN, SYDVKM. This CDR3 has 18 amino acids. CDR3 protein: CASSSGGGTGTGRYEQYF. CDR3 coding DNA: TGTGCCAGCAGTTCCGGCGGGGGCACCGGGACAGGGCGGTACGAGCAGTACTTC.